This T cell receptor beta chain was found in a study of blood T cell repertoires in COVID-19. Study details: Acute and convalescent COVID-19 samples came from the United States, Italy and Spain. In each case, the material was cDNA or gDNA derived from T cells, B-cell-depleted T cells, or PBMCs.

Authors' processing steps: Researchers report that nucleated cell counts were estimated from reference gene primer amplification. Clones were sequenced by immunoSEQ multiplex PCR, and TCRdb holds only the in-frame ones, with some missing. V and J calls and clone size are those listed in that table; D and trimming were worked out from the DNA. The sample lists 200,000 to 300,000 clones, approximately 89% occurring once. This clonotype was sampled from a man aged 35 to 55 who had recovered from COVID-19. The sample comprised peripheral blood.

The CDR3 coding sequence is TGCGCCAGCAGCTTGCATAGGACAGGACGAGGGTACACTGAAGCTTTCTTT. The encoded protein is CASSLHRTGRGYTEAFF. The chain carries TRBV5-1 and TRBJ1-1; TRBD1 agrees at 7 bases. Germline values: CDR1 SGHRS, CDR2 YFSETQ. The CDR3 is 17 amino acids. The V segment lost 1 base and the J segment 3 bases; nucleotides outside the gene matches: 12.